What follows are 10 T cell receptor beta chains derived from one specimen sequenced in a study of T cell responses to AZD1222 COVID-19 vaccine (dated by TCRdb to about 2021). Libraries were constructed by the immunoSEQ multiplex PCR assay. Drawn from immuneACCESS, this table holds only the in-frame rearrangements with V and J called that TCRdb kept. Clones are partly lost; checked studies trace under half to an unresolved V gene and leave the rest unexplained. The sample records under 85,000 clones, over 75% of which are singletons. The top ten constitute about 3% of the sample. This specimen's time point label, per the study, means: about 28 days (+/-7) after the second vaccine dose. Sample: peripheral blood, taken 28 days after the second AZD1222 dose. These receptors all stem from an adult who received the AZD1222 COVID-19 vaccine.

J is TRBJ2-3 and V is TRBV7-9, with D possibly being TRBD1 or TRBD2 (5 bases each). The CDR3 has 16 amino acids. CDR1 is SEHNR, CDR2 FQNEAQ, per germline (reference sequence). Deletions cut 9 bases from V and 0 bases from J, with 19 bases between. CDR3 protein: CASLIGDRASTDTQYF. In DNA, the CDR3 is TGTGCCAGTCTGATAGGGGACCGGGCGAGCACAGATACGCAGTATTTT.

This CDR3 reads CASSQDAGGRGDEQYF. The CDR3 region has the DNA TGCGCCAGCAGCCAAGACGCGGGCGGGAGAGGGGACGAGCAGTACTTC. The gene calls are TRBV4-3 and TRBJ2-7, with 7 positions matching TRBD2. CDR3 length equals 16 residues. Losses at the gene ends were 0 bases for V and 5 bases for J; bases not matched to a gene: 10. CDR1 LGHNA and CDR2 YSLEER come from the germline V gene.

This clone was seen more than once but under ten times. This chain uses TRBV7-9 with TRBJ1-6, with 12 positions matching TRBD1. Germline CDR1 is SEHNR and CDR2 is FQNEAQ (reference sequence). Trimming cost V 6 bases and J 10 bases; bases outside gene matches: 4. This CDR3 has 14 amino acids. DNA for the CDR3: TGTGCCAGCAGGGGGACAGGGGGCTGGTCACCCCTCCACTTT. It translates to CASRGTGGWSPLHF.

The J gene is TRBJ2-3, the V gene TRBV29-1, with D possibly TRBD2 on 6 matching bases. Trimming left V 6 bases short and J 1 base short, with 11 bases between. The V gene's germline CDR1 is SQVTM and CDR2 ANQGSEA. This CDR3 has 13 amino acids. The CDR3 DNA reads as TGCAGCGTGCCGGGACTCCGCACAGATACGCAGTATTTT. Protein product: CSVPGLRTDTQYF.

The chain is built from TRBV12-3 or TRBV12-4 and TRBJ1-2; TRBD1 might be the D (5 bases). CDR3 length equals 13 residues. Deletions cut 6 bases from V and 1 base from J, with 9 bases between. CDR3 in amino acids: CASRTELNYGYTF. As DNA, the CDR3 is TGTGCCAGCAGGACAGAACTTAACTATGGCTACACCTTC.

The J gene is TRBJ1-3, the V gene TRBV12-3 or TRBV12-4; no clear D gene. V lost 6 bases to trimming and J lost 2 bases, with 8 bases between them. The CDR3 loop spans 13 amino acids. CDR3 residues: CASSKPPGNTIYF. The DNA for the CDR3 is TGTGCCAGCAGCAAACCCCCTGGAAACACCATATATTTT.

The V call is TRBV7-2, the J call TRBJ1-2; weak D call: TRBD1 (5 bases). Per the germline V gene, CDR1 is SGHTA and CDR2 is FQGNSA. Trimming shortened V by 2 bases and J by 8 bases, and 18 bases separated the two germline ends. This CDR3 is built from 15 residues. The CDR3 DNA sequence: TGTGCCAGCAGCTTAAGCAGGGAGTATGTCGGGGGCTACACCTTC. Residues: CASSLSREYVGGYTF.

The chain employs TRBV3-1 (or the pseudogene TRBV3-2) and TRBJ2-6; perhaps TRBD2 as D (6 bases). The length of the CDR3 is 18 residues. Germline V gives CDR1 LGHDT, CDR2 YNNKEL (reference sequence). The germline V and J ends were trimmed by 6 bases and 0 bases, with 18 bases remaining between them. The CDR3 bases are TGTGCCAGCAGTCTAGTGATGACAGCGGGCTCTGGGGCCAACGTCCTGACTTTC. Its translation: CASSLVMTAGSGANVLTF.

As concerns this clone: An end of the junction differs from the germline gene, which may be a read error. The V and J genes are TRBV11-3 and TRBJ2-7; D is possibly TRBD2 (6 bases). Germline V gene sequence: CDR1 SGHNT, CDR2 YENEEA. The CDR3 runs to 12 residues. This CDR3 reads CASSPGTLNQNF. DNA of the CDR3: TGTGCCAGCAGCCCCGGGACTTTAAATCAAAACTTC.

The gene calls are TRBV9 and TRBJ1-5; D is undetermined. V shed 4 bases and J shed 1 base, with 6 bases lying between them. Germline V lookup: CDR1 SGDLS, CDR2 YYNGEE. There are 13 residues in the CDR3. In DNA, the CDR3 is TGTGCCAGCAGCAACCAAAGCAATCAGCCCCAGCATTTT. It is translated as CASSNQSNQPQHF.